This is a list of T cell receptor beta chains from one sample in a study of HIV-infected children after antiretroviral therapy interruption. TCRdb reanalysed the 3' RACE reads using MiXCR and keeps one entry per CDR3 protein. This sample has 70,000 to 90,000 distinct CDR3 sequences, with around 6.9% found just once. The source was CD45RA+ CD4+ T cells from PBMCs, pooled from several time points, collected from a donor given antiretroviral therapy, either interrupted or continuous. The source is a pool of human donors with HIV. CDR3s include the opening cysteine and the closing phenylalanine or tryptophan. D genes are given only for firm matches. The listing skips clone size in some rows; elsewhere it reads once, few, many or a size class.

d_call,clone_size,j_call,v_call,cdr3_aa,cdr3_nt
NA,NA,TRBJ1-1,TRBV6-2/TRBV6-3,CASSYSTVEAFF,TGTGCCAGCAGTTACTCAACGGTTGAAGCTTTCTTT
NA,many,TRBJ1-1,TRBV2,CASSAKDFRNTEAFF,TGTGCCAGCAGTGCGAAGGATTTCAGGAACACTGAAGCTTTCTTT
NA,many,TRBJ2-1,TRBV19,CASSIEGSSYNEQFF,TGTGCCAGTAGTATAGAGGGGAGCTCCTACAATGAGCAGTTCTTC
NA,medium-sized,TRBJ1-1,TRBV11-3,CASSLRGVGFSSEAFF,TGTGCCAGCAGCTTAAGGGGAGTTGGCTTTTCGTCTGAAGCTTTCTTT
NA,many,TRBJ1-5,TRBV19,CASSIGGIQQPQHF,TGTGCCAGTAGTATAGGGGGGATACAACAGCCCCAGCATTTT
NA,few,TRBJ1-6,TRBV2,CASRHRSYNSPLHF,TGTGCCAGTCGACACCGCTCCTATAATTCACCCCTCCACTTT
NA,NA,TRBJ1-2,TRBV7-9,CASSPQDRTWNGYTF,TGTGCCAGCAGCCCCCAAGACAGGACTTGGAATGGCTACACCTTC
NA,many,TRBJ1-1,TRBV2,CASTFETLNTEAFF,TGTGCCAGCACCTTTGAGACGTTGAACACTGAAGCTTTCTTT
NA,few,TRBJ2-6,TRBV7-9,CASSFLASSGANVLTF,TGTGCCAGCAGCTTTTTAGCGAGCTCTGGGGCCAACGTCCTGACTTTC
NA,many,TRBJ1-6,TRBV12-5,CASGAGGGSPLHF,TGTGCTAGTGGTGCCGGAGGTGGTTCACCCCTCCACTTT
NA,many,TRBJ2-2,TRBV5-1,CASSLDPSNTGELFF,TGCGCCAGCAGCTTGGACCCCTCGAACACCGGGGAGCTGTTTTTT
TRBD2,many,TRBJ2-7,TRBV4-1,CASSQPLSGWPYEQYF,TGCGCCAGCAGCCAGCCCCTTAGCGGGTGGCCCTACGAGCAGTACTTC
TRBD2,few,TRBJ2-5,TRBV5-1,CASSSGLEETQYF,TGCGCCAGCAGCTCGGGACTAGAAGAGACCCAGTACTTC
NA,many,TRBJ2-2,TRBV15,CATGQRNTGELFF,TGTGCCACCGGGCAAAGAAACACCGGGGAGCTGTTTTTT
NA,few,TRBJ1-1,TRBV2,CASSDDSGANTEAFF,TGTGCCAGCAGTGATGATTCGGGGGCGAACACTGAAGCTTTCTTT
TRBD1,NA,TRBJ1-2,TRBV11-2,CASSFGTGVANYGYTF,TGTGCCAGCAGCTTCGGGACAGGTGTGGCTAACTATGGCTACACCTTC
TRBD1,NA,TRBJ2-1,TRBV5-1,CASSLQGALGNEQFF,TGCGCCAGCAGCTTGCAGGGGGCGTTGGGCAATGAGCAGTTCTTC
NA,many,TRBJ1-1,TRBV12-5,CASGPPGQMNTEAFF,TGTGCTAGTGGTCCCCCAGGGCAGATGAACACTGAAGCTTTCTTT
NA,NA,TRBJ2-7,TRBV14,CASSPSPPLEQYF,TGTGCCAGCAGCCCCAGCCCCCCCCTCGAGCAGTACTTC
NA,NA,TRBJ1-2,TRBV5-4,CASSLGQGEVNGYTF,TGTGCCAGCAGCTTGGGGCAGGGAGAGGTGAATGGCTACACCTTC
NA,many,TRBJ1-1,TRBV28,CATLRVEAFF,TGTGCCACCCTACGTGTTGAAGCTTTCTTT
TRBD2,many,TRBJ2-3,TRBV28,CASSRGTSGRGGYF,TGTGCCAGCAGCCGAGGCACTAGCGGGAGAGGGGGGTATTTT
TRBD1,NA,TRBJ1-5,TRBV7-9,CASSLQAGTGGVYSNQPQHF,TGTGCCAGCAGCTTGCAGGCCGGGACAGGGGGCGTTTATAGCAATCAGCCCCAGCATTTT
NA,many,TRBJ2-1,TRBV11-2,CASSQRGITTNEQFF,TGTGCCAGCAGCCAAAGGGGGATTACAACAAATGAGCAGTTCTTC
TRBD1,many,TRBJ1-1,TRBV7-2,CASSLTQGGIWNTEAFF,TGTGCCAGCAGCTTAACACAGGGGGGGATTTGGAACACTGAAGCTTTCTTT
NA,few,TRBJ1-2,TRBV7-9,CASSLLREYGYTF,TGTGCCAGCAGCCTCCTTCGGGAGTATGGCTACACCTTC
NA,few,TRBJ1-6,TRBV6-1,CASKTDDRRDNSPLHF,TGTGCCAGCAAGACTGATGATCGACGAGATAATTCACCCCTCCACTTT
NA,many,TRBJ1-1,TRBV2,CASSPLPKQVSTEAFF,TGTGCCAGCAGTCCCCTCCCAAAACAGGTTAGCACTGAAGCTTTCTTT
TRBD1,many,TRBJ2-3,TRBV12-3/TRBV12-4,CASSPSLGQGVADTQYF,TGTGCCAGCAGTCCCTCCCTCGGACAGGGGGTTGCAGATACGCAGTATTTT
NA,many,TRBJ1-1,TRBV25-1,CASRQTGTTTEAFF,TGTGCCAGCAGGCAGACGGGGACCACCACTGAAGCTTTCTTT
TRBD1,few,TRBJ2-3,TRBV5-1,CASSLGGQAADTQYF,TGCGCCAGCAGCTTGGGAGGACAGGCGGCAGATACGCAGTATTTT
TRBD1,many,TRBJ1-6,TRBV12-3/TRBV12-4,CASSLTGGQSSPLHF,TGTGCCAGCAGTCTCACAGGGGGCCAGAGTTCACCCCTCCACTTT
NA,many,TRBJ2-3,TRBV11-1,CASSWADTQYF,TGTGCCAGCAGCTGGGCAGATACGCAGTATTTT
NA,many,TRBJ1-5,TRBV6-5,CASSPKRGEIGNQPQHF,TGTGCCAGCAGTCCCAAAAGAGGGGAGATTGGCAATCAGCCCCAGCATTTT
NA,few,TRBJ2-2,TRBV5-1,CASSFGPDGGSGELFF,TGCGCCAGCAGCTTTGGACCCGATGGGGGGTCCGGGGAGCTGTTTTTT
TRBD1,many,TRBJ1-3,TRBV10-3,CAISESGTVVLSGNTIYF,TGTGCCATCAGTGAGTCCGGGACAGTAGTTCTCTCTGGAAACACCATATATTTT
NA,once,TRBJ1-5,TRBV10-3,CAILQSGWNQPQHF,TGTGCCATCCTTCAGAGTGGGTGGAATCAGCCCCAGCATTTT
NA,many,TRBJ1-2,TRBV5-1,CASSPLTGTDGYTF,TGCGCCAGCAGTCCATTGACTGGGACGGATGGCTACACCTTC
NA,many,TRBJ1-5,TRBV7-2,CASSPPGLQKRNQPQHF,TGTGCCAGCAGCCCCCCAGGGTTACAGAAAAGGAATCAGCCCCAGCATTTT
NA,many,TRBJ2-6,TRBV3-1,CASMRSSGANVLTF,TGTGCCAGCATGAGGAGCTCTGGGGCCAACGTCCTGACTTTC
TRBD2,many,TRBJ2-1,TRBV29-1,CSVDRLRGGGANEQFF,TGCAGCGTTGACCGCCTCCGGGGCGGGGGGGCAAATGAGCAGTTCTTC
TRBD1,many,TRBJ1-2,TRBV15,CATRRDQGAVDGYTF,TGTGCCACCAGGAGAGATCAGGGGGCGGTTGATGGCTACACCTTC
NA,many,TRBJ1-5,TRBV20-1,CSARDLVGNQPQHF,TGCAGTGCTAGAGATTTAGTTGGCAATCAGCCCCAGCATTTT
TRBD2,many,TRBJ2-3,TRBV20-1,CSARERERTDTQYF,TGCAGTGCTAGAGAGCGGGAGAGAACAGATACGCAGTATTTT
NA,many,TRBJ2-3,TRBV11-1,CASSLARRSGGRTQYF,TGTGCCAGCAGCTTAGCGCGTCGTAGCGGCGGAAGAACGCAGTATTTT
NA,many,TRBJ2-7,TRBV11-2,CASSLGGGGAVAYEQYF,TGTGCCAGCAGTCTCGGGGGCGGGGGCGCTGTCGCCTACGAGCAGTACTTC
NA,many,TRBJ2-7,TRBV20-1,CSARSAGTVTYEQYF,TGCAGTGCTAGGTCGGCCGGGACCGTGACCTACGAGCAGTACTTC
NA,NA,TRBJ2-3,TRBV20-1,CSAREGPTDTQYF,TGCAGTGCTAGAGAAGGGCCCACAGATACGCAGTATTTT
TRBD1,many,TRBJ2-3,TRBV2,CASRDRGILTDTQYF,TGTGCCAGCAGGGACAGGGGGATTCTGACAGATACGCAGTATTTT
NA,many,TRBJ1-1,TRBV12-3/TRBV12-4,CASSSEGLTGTRAFF,TGTGCCAGCAGTTCTGAAGGGCTAACCGGGACTAGGGCTTTCTTT
NA,many,TRBJ2-5,TRBV19,CASSTAETQYF,TGTGCCAGCAGCACCGCAGAGACCCAGTACTTC
NA,NA,TRBJ1-5,TRBV20-1,CSARAKTLSNQPQHF,TGCAGTGCTAGAGCTAAGACCCTGAGCAATCAGCCCCAGCATTTT
NA,many,TRBJ1-3,TRBV19,CASSGRILSFPGVGAGNTIYF,TGTGCCAGTAGTGGGCGGATTTTATCGTTTCCAGGAGTTGGTGCTGGAAACACCATATATTTT